This TCR beta chain was obtained from a study of identical twins. Study conclusions and caveats: The study found excess low generation probability among twin-shared out-of-frame alpha sequences.

TCRdb independently ran MiXCR on the 5' RACE reads; one entry per CDR3 protein. This table holds a few hundred thousand distinct CDR3 sequences, 5% to 7% found once. Germline V lookup: CDR1 SEHNR, CDR2 FQNEAQ (reference sequence). There are 14 residues in the CDR3. Trimming stripped 5 bases from V and 3 bases from J, with 11 bases between. As regards this clonotype: Its antigen is still unknown.

This sample was shared with a second study, whose subject was T cells expressing NK-cell markers.

This receptor was taken from a woman between 18 and 29 years old in good health. The chain links TRBV7-9 to TRBJ2-1; tentatively, D is TRBD2 (6 bases). Specimen: CD8+ T cells sorted from blood. CDR3 in amino acids: CASSGGTLYNEQFF. The CDR3 coding sequence is TGTGCCAGCAGCGGGGGGACGCTCTACAATGAGCAGTTCTTC.